The present T cell receptor (beta chain) was sequenced within a study of T cells in localized non-small cell lung cancer. Study-wide results and caveats: Uninvolved adjacent lung had the highest recorded T cell clonality, with tumor below it.

Produced via immunoSEQ multiplex PCR; TCRdb's table is partial and in-frame only. The sample lists 20,000 to 30,000 clones; less than 90% were seen once. Note on this clone: Its antigen remains unknown.

This specimen consisted of peripheral blood, obtained before any cancer treatment. The TCR originated in a woman aged 35 to 69 with stage I lung adenocarcinoma.

The CDR3, as DNA: TGTGCCACCAGCAAATCCCGTTTTGATCCCAAAAACATTCAGTACTTC. It translates to CATSKSRFDPKNIQYF. The chain carries TRBV15 and TRBJ2-4; D call uncertain. The CDR3 is 16 residues long. Germline lookup yields CDR1 LNHNV and CDR2 YYDKDF (reference sequence). Trimming took 4 bases from V and 2 from J, leaving 15 bases between them. The complete variable domain, with remaining parts taken from reference TRBV15 and TRBJ2-4, reads DAMVIQNPRYQVTQFGKPVTLSCSQTLNHNVMYWYQQKSSQAPKLLFHYYDKDFNNEADTPDNFQSRRPNTSFCFLDIRSPGLGDTAMYLCATSKSRFDPKNIQYFGAGTRLSVL.